This T cell receptor (beta chain) was sequenced in a study of Ad26.COV2.S vaccination and SARS-CoV-2 variants. Study conclusions and caveats: Non-spike TCR breadth did not differ much between vaccine and placebo recipients.

Worth noting for this clone: Its antigen is unidentified.

CDR1 and CDR2 from the germline V gene are SGHVS and FQNEAQ. V lost 0 bases to trimming and J lost 11 bases, with 11 bases between them. The CDR3 length is 14 residues. Sample treatment: around 19 received Ad26.COV2.S at low or high dose, single or two shots; five or six received placebo; per-sample allocation not given. Samples came from day 63 after the first vaccine or placebo injection. TCRdb's table, derived via immunoSEQ multiplex PCR, lists solely in-frame clones and lacks some. The sample includes some 320,000 clones, around four fifths of them seen just once. The chain links TRBV7-8 to TRBJ1-6; D not resolved. The specimen was peripheral blood, collected in a trial of Ad26.COV2.S vaccine versus placebo. This sequence originates from a person aged 18-65 years who received the Ad26.COV2.S COVID-19 vaccine or a placebo. The CDR3 sequence: CASSLATFEAPLHF. The DNA for the CDR3 is TGTGCCAGCAGCTTAGCGACCTTTGAGGCACCCCTCCACTTT. The whole variable domain, remainder taken from reference TRBV7-8 and TRBJ1-6, is GAGVSQSPRYKVAKRGQDVALRCDPISGHVSLFWYQQALGQGPEFLTYFQNEAQLDKSGLPSDRFFAERPEGSVSTLKIQRTQQEDSAVYLCASSLATFEAPLHFGNGTRLTVT.